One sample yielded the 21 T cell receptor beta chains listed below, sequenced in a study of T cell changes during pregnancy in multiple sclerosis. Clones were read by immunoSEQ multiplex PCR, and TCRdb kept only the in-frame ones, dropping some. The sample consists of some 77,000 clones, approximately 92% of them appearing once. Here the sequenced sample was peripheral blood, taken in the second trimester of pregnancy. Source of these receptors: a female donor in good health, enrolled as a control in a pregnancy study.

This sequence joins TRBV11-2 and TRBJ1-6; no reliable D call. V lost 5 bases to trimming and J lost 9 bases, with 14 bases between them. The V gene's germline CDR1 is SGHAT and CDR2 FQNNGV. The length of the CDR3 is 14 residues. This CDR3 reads CASSTSTGGSPLHF. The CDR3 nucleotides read TGTGCCAGCAGCACAAGTACCGGCGGTTCACCCCTCCACTTT.

CDR3 DNA: TGTGCCAGCAGTGCCGGACAGTTAATAGAGACCCAGTACTTC. As protein: CASSAGQLIETQYF. The chain uses TRBV6-1 and TRBJ2-5, with D possibly matching TRBD1 (6 bases). CDR3 length equals 14 residues. Germline values: CDR1 MNHNS, CDR2 SASEGT. V was cut by 4 bases and J by 4 bases, with 13 bases left in between.

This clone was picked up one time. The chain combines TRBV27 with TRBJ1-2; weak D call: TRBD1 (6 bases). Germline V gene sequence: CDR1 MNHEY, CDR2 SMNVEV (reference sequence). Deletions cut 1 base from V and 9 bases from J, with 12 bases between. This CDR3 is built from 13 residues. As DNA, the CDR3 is TGTGCCAGCAGTTTATGGCAGGGGAGAAGCTACACCTTC. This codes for CASSLWQGRSYTF.

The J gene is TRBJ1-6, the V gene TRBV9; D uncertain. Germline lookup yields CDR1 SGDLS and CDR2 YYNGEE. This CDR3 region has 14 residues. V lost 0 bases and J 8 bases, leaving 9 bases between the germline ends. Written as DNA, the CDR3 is TGTGCCAGCAGCGTAGGGGAGTATGATTCACCCCTCCACTTT. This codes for CASSVGEYDSPLHF.

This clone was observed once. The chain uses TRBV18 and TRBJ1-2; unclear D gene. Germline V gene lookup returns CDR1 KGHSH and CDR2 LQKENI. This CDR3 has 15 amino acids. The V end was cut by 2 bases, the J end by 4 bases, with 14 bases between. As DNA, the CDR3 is TGTGCCAGCTCACCAGGCAGGTCCCATCTCTATGGCTACACCTTC. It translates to CASSPGRSHLYGYTF. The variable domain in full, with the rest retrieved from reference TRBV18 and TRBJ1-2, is NAGVMQNPRHLVRRRGQEARLRCSPMKGHSHVYWYRQLPEEGLKFMVYLQKENIIDESGMPKERFSAEFPKEGPSILRIQQVVRGDSAAYFCASSPGRSHLYGYTFGSGTRLTVV.

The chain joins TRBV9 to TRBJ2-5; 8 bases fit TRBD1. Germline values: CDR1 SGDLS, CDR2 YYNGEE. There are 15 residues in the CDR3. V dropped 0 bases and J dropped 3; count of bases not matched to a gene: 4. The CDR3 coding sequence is TGTGCCAGCAGCGTAGGGGAGACAGGGGAAGAGACCCAGTACTTC. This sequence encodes CASSVGETGEETQYF.

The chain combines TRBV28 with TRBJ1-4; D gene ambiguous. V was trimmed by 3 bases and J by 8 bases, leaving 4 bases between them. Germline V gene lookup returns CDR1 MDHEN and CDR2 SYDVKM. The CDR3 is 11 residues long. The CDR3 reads CASSLLEKLFF. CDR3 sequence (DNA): TGTGCCAGCAGTTTGTTAGAAAAACTGTTTTTT.

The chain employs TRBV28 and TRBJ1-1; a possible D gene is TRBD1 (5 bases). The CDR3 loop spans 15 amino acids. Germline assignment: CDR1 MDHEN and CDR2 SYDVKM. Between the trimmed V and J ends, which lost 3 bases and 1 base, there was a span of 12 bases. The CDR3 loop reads CASSFTGRTNTEAFF. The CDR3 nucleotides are TGTGCCAGCAGTTTTACAGGACGGACGAACACTGAAGCTTTCTTT.

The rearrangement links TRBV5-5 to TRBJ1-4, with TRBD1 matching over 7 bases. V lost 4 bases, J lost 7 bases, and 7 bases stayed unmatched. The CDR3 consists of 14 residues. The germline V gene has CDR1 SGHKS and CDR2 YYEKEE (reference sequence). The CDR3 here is CASSPRQGGEKLFF. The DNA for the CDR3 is TGTGCCAGCAGCCCTCGACAGGGCGGTGAAAAACTGTTTTTT.

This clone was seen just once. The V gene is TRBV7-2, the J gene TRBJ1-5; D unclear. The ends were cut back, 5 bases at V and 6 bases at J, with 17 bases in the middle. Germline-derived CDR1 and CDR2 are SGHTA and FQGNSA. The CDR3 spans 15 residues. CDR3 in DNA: TGTGCCAGCAGCGCGGCGTGGGTCGCTAGTCAGCCCCAGCATTTT. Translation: CASSAAWVASQPQHF.

The CDR3 reads CASSLAPGISGGKVYGYTF. The CDR3, as DNA: TGTGCCAGCAGCTTAGCGCCAGGAATTTCAGGGGGCAAAGTGTATGGCTACACCTTC. J is TRBJ1-2 and V is TRBV7-2, with 8 bases lining up with TRBD1. Germline V gene lookup returns CDR1 SGHTA and CDR2 FQGNSA. V lost 0 bases, J lost 5 bases, and 17 bases stayed unmatched. This CDR3 comprises 19 residues.

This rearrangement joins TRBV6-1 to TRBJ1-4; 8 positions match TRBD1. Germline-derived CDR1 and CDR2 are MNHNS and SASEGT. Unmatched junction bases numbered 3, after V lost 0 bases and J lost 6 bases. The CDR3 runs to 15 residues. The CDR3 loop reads CASSEAWTGYEKLFF. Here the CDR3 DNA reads TGTGCCAGCAGTGAAGCGTGGACAGGGTATGAAAAACTGTTTTTT.

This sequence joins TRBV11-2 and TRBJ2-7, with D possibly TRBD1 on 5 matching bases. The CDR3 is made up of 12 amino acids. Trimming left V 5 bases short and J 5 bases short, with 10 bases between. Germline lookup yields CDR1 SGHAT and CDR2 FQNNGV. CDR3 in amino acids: CASSPGYHEQYF. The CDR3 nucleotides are TGTGCCAGCAGCCCAGGGTACCACGAGCAGTACTTC.

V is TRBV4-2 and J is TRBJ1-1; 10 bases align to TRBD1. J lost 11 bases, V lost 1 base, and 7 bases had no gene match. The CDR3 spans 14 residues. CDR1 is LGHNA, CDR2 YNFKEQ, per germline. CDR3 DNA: TGTGCCAGCAGCCAAGGGGAGGACAGGGGGGTCGCTTTCTTT. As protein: CASSQGEDRGVAFF.

CDR3 sequence: CASSSGRGTGNTIYF. In DNA, the CDR3 is TGTGCCAGCAGCTCAGGGAGGGGGACGGGAAACACCATATATTTT. V is TRBV21-1 and J is TRBJ1-3. TRBV21-1 is a pseudogene. CDR3 length equals 15 residues.

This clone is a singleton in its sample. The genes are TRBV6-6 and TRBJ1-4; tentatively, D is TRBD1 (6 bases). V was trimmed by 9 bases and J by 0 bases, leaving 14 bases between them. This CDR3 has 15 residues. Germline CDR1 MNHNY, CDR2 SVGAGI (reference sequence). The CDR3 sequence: CASSGARTTNEKLFF. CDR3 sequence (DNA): TGTGCCAGTTCAGGGGCGCGTACAACTAATGAAAAACTGTTTTTT.

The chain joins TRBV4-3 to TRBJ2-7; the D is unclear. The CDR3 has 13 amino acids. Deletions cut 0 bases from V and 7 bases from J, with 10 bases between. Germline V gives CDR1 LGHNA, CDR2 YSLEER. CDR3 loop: CASSQEGRSEQYF. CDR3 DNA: TGCGCCAGCAGCCAAGAGGGCCGCAGTGAGCAGTACTTC.

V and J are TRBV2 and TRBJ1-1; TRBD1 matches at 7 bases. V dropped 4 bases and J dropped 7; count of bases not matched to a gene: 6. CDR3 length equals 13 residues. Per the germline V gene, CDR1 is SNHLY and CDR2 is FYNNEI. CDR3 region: CASSAGQSNEAFF. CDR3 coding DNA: TGTGCCAGCAGTGCGGGACAGTCCAATGAAGCTTTCTTT.

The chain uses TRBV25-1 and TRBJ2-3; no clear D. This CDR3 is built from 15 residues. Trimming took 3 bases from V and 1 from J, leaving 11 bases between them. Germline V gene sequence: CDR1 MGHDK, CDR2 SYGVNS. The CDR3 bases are TGTGCCAGCAGTGACCAAGGCCAGGGCACAGATACGCAGTATTTT. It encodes CASSDQGQGTDTQYF. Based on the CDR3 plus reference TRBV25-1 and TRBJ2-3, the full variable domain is EADIYQTPRYLVIGTGKKITLECSQTMGHDKMYWYQQDPGMELHLIHYSYGVNSTEKGDLSSESTVSRIRTEHFPLTLESARPSHTSQYLCASSDQGQGTDTQYFGPGTRLTVL.

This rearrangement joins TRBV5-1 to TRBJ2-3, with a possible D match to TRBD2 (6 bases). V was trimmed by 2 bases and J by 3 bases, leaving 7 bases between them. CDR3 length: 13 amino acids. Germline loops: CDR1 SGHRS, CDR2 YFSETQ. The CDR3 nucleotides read TGCGCCAGCAGCTTTGGGGGGACAGATACGCAGTATTTT. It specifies CASSFGGTDTQYF. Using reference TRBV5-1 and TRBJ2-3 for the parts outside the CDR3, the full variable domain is KAGVTQTPRYLIKTRGQQVTLSCSPISGHRSVSWYQQTPGQGLQFLFEYFSETQRNKGNFPGRFSGRQFSNSRSEMNVSTLELGDSALYLCASSFGGTDTQYFGPGTRLTVL.

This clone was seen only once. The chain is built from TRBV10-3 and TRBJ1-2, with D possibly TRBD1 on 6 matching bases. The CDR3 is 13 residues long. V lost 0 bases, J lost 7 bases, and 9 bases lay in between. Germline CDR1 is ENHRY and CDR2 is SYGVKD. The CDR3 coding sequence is TGTGCCATCAGTGAGTCACAGGGAATTGGCTACACCTTC. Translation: CAISESQGIGYTF.